Sequencing of this T cell receptor beta chain was carried out in a study of cytomegalovirus exposure and HLA in healthy donors. Germline CDR1 is SGHNT and CDR2 is YYREEE (reference sequence). This CDR3 is 17 amino acids long. Trimming removed 0 bases from V and 5 bases from J; junction bases left unmatched: 14. Broader study findings: Presence/absence analyses treated sequencing depth as roughly uniform across donors.

In regard to this clone: Its antigen is not identified.

PCR primers comprised 60 Vbeta and 13 Jbeta primers. TCRdb keeps only in-frame clones here, not all; method: immunoSEQ multiplex PCR. Recorded for this sample: approximately 180,000 clones. Sequencing was done on a sample of PBMCs. The J gene is TRBJ2-7, the V gene TRBV5-4; TRBD2 aligns across 7 bases. The TCR comes from a man younger than 45 in good health and CMV-seronegative. The CDR3 DNA sequence: TGTGCCAGCAGCTTGGAGGTGGGAGGGACCGTTTTCCACGAGCAGTACTTC. Translated, it gives CASSLEVGGTVFHEQYF.